This T cell receptor beta chain stems from a study of human T cells and chemical hapten exposure (dated by TCRdb to the early 2020s). For the wider study: For sensitization, 2% DPC in acetone was applied to a 2 cm by 2 cm area of upper inner arm skin. The mostly female patient cohort included alopecia areata with under or over 50% scalp involvement, alopecia totalis and alopecia universalis. In alopecia patients, the study followed how the peripheral blood TCR repertoire changed in vivo over primary and secondary sensitization to diphenylcyclopropenone (DPC), a hapten. Patient blood was sampled pre-sensitization (week 0) and at 2, 6 and about 24 weeks after DPC sensitization. Blood for TCR sequencing was provided by twenty-nine alopecia patients at one to four time points (pre-sensitization, 2, 6 and 24 weeks). Throughout the study period of roughly 24 weeks, patients also received therapeutic DPC doses to the scalp every week. The libraries were sequenced as a pool, and the TCR yield per sample differed mostly because of small variations in library volumes within the pool. Patch tests used Finn chambers with 0.01% DPC on the upper back, scored after 6 days by International Contact Dermatitis Research Group standards.

Libraries were built with RACE. Sequenced using a NextSeq 500. Library preparation attached unique molecular identifiers to individual cDNA molecules for quantitative, reproducible TCR counting. From each blood RNA sample, both TCR alpha and TCR beta chains were sequenced. Per the original workflow: Samples had a median of approximately 93,000 TCRs, with a range from about 23,224 to 750,000. The Decombinator software suite was used to annotate V, J and CDR3 in the TCR reads. For PS versus PT1 abundance plots, all samples were subsampled to the same number of TCRs (28,000). TCRs were defined as expanded if absent before sensitization and observed at least eight times at the 2-week time point. The raw public data were reprocessed by TCRdb itself: fastp quality trimming at Q25, MiXCR clonotype calling, in-frame beta chains only. Rows merge per CDR3 protein into single entries with the most common DNA and genes. The V and J calls follow TCRdb's processing rather than the paper's. In this sample the table shows tens of thousands of distinct CDR3 sequences, 8.5% of which occur a single time. The top ten hold around 3% of the sample.

The CDR3 goes from the cysteine to the phenylalanine over 13 residues. The read is trimmed to its CDR3 DNA, 39 bases read in frame from base 1. V and J lose 8 bases and 2 bases, and a span of 10 bases separates them. The germline V gene provides CDR1 SNHLY and CDR2 FYNNEI. This clonotype was recorded many times. Its antigen is not yet known. No clone much larger than this one lies a single base away; base qualities are absent. Beyond this particular receptor, the publication reports: Compared with pre-sensitization or healthy control sets, expanded TCRs formed significantly more large CDR3 similarity clusters, which is consistent with antigen-driven responses. After repeated subsampling, the strength of the expansion versus patch-test correlation and the threshold at which it became significant changed. Patch test score was positively correlated with the number of PT1 expanded TCRs, with significance at thresholds 8, 16 and 32 but not at 4. All patients had alopecia, a presumed autoimmune disease, so their immune response might differ from that of healthy individuals. The number of TCRs above 1 in 1000 frequency did not change with DPC sensitization; there was no evidence of global repertoire structure alterations.

Taken with the paper, the label for time point translates to: patch test 2, 6 weeks after DPC sensitization. The treatment or condition tag for this specimen amounts to: therapeutic diphenylcyclopropenone sensitization with weekly scalp DPC. At every patch-test visit, the blood draw took place before the patch test was put on. To be eligible, patients had to be aged 18 to 70, diagnosed with alopecia and judged suitable for DPC therapy, while pregnant patients were excluded. Total RNA was extracted from unfractionated whole blood that had been collected in Tempus Blood RNA tubes. The source material was whole blood, sampled in connection with sensitization to the hapten diphenylcyclopropenone (DPC). The chain joins TRBV2 to TRBJ1-3, with an unclear D gene assignment. This TCR derives from a woman in her forties or fifties with alopecia areata. Some clones in this sample may be carry-over from other donors' samples. In nucleotide form, the sequence is TGTGCCAGCCAAAACGACCCTGGAAACACCATATATTTT. Its protein product is CASQNDPGNTIYF.